Detailed here is one TCR beta chain. The clone's antigen remains unknown. No much larger clone is present one base from it, and per-base qualities are unavailable. This sample stems from a study of naive and memory T cell subsets (dated by TCRdb to 2016 to 2017). Background on the whole study: An open-source, UMI-based TCR alpha and beta sequencing pipeline was applied to sorted naive and memory peripheral blood T cell subsets. RNA was DNase-treated and reverse transcribed with TCR constant-region primers, mostly using SuperScript III. Complete agreement was observed between the functional CMV T cell responses and the IgG serology results.

The library was made by UMI-ligation and nested PCR. The beta constant-region primer consisted of an equimolar mixture of two oligonucleotides that together covered TRBC1 and TRBC2. Four rounds of PCR, combining the SP2 primer with nested alpha and beta constant-region primers, were used to amplify the ligated cDNA. A single-stranded oligonucleotide containing the SP2 primer and a 12-nucleotide UMI was joined to the 3' end of the cDNA by T4 RNA ligase 1. Incubation of the ligation reaction was carried out at 16 degrees C for roughly 19-25 hours. PCR2 was typically run as a SYBR Green qPCR and stopped at a predetermined threshold to prevent over-amplification. Agencourt AMPure XP magnetic beads were used for all purifications after the first. Libraries were quantified by Qubit and checked on a TapeStation, where a main peak was expected near 650 bp. Sequencing of the pooled libraries was done on an Illumina MiSeq using v2 2x251 paired-end kits, which typically yielded about 1-2.3 million reads per sample. Libraries were pooled at around 3.8 nM per sample, and 5-7% PhiX was added to improve cluster recognition. In the original analysis: V and J genes were assigned to Demultiplexor-processed FASTQ reads by Decombinator through tag matching, with a single base-pair mismatch being allowed. By using UMIs, Collapsinator corrected both sequencing errors and the frequency errors caused by PCR heterogeneity. TCRs were translated and CDR3s were extracted from the conserved cysteine to the FGXG phenylalanine by CDR3Translator, with non-productive sequences being flagged. Repertoires were subsampled to equal numbers of UMI-defined TCRs before Gini, Shannon entropy and inverse Simpson indices were calculated. Within the linear range, a power law was fitted by maximum likelihood to the distributions of clonotype abundance. When run on a single naive CD8 sample, MIGEC and the pipeline yielded similar UMI counts, similar unique TCR numbers and similar clonal distributions. A set of some 7,600 CMV-associated CDR3 sequences, compiled from VDJdb and a published dataset, was used to search the repertoires. TCRdb's own reprocessing of the public reads used fastp at Q25 and MiXCR and kept productive beta chains. Every entry covers one CDR3 protein and lists the most common genes and DNA from its rows. TCRdb's processing, not the authors' own work, is the source of the V and J calls. Recorded for this sample are roughly 7,500 distinct CDR3 sequences; roughly 29% of them occurred a single time. Jointly, the top ten make up 59% of the sample.

The CDR3, from cysteine to phenylalanine, totals 13 residues. Just CDR3 DNA is preserved here, 39 bases in frame from base 1. Via the germline V gene, CDR1 is SGHTA and CDR2 FQGNSA. Germline trimming: 5 bases from V, 7 bases from J; junction bases outside gene matches: 5. From the second PCR step on, the TCR alpha and beta chain libraries were amplified in separate reactions. To determine each donor's CMV status, fresh PBMCs were stimulated overnight with CMV viral lysate, and IFNgamma production from CD4+ T cells was then assessed. Using Miltenyi beads, CD4 T cells were first positively selected, and CD8 T cells were then positively selected from the CD4-negative fraction. Cells stained for CD3, CD4, CD8, CD45RA, CD27 and a live/dead dye were sorted on a BD Aria II into four subsets by CD45RA and CD27. For sorting, CD45RA-CD27- cells were defined as effector memory cells, while CD45RA+CD27- cells were defined as EMRA cells. A few healthy volunteers provided blood, and each donor's sample was split into CD4 and CD8 T cells and then further divided into four differentiation subsets. Approximately 120 ml of peripheral blood was collected from each donor, and PBMC were isolated by Ficoll-Paque PLUS density-gradient centrifugation. Sorted cells were lysed in RLT buffer, and RNA was extracted with a Qiagen RNeasy kit and stored at -80°C.

Points the paper makes about the study in general: In both CD4 and CD8 cells, the Gini index increased while Shannon and inverse Simpson diversity decreased from naive through CM, EM and EMRA. The repertoire findings for the naive and memory subsets could not be validated against a ground truth because none was available. RNA-based TCR counts may be affected by expression changes linked to T cell activation and differentiation. TCR abundance followed a power law whose exponent differed between naive and memory subsets but was consistent across the three individuals. Each clonotype was defined as a single alpha or beta chain sequence rather than as a paired alpha/beta receptor. Once error correction was done, more than 85% of naive TCR sequences showed up just once, which made the naive abundance distributions much steeper than those of the memory subsets.

The chain is made from TRBV7-2 and TRBJ2-7, with 10 middle bases fitting TRBD1. This sequence originates from a human donor in good health. Sequenced material: CD8+ TEMRA cells from blood. The cell subset or site label for this specimen denotes: effector memory re-expressing CD45RA, CD45RA+ CD27-. The sequenced DNA is TGTGCCAGCAGCGACTGGACAGGGGGAGAGCAGTACTTC. It specifies CASSDWTGGEQYF.